This T cell receptor beta chain was captured by sequencing in a study of blood T cell repertoires in COVID-19. Background on the study: Acute and convalescent COVID-19 samples came from the United States, Italy and Spain. PBMCs, B-cell-depleted T cells, or T cells were the source of the cDNA or gDNA that made up the material.

It was during active infection that Seattle patients were enrolled and then longitudinally followed. Original methodology: Nucleated cell counts were estimated from reference gene primer amplification. The protocol was immunoSEQ multiplex PCR, while the TCRdb copy is restricted to in-frame clones and leaves out a portion. Clone size and V and J calls were adopted from that table, with D and trimming inferred from the DNA. The data contain about 160,000 clones, just under 90% of them singletons. This CDR3 is 15 amino acids long. V shed 4 bases, J shed 4 bases, and the junction held 6 bases outside the gene matches. Germline assignment: CDR1 SEHNR and CDR2 FQNEAQ (reference sequence).

The sample was peripheral blood. The TCR comes from a woman between 65 and 79 years old with COVID-19, enrolled during active disease. The chain is built from TRBV7-9 and TRBJ2-3, with 9 nucleotides matching TRBD2. The CDR3 spells CASSYAGGRSDTQYF. The DNA of the CDR3 is TGTGCCAGCAGCTACGCGGGGGGGCGGTCAGATACGCAGTATTTT.